The present TCR beta chain was sequenced within a study of T cells expressing NK-cell markers. TCRdb reprocessed the 5' RACE reads, keeping one entry per CDR3 protein, no DNA. The sample shows a few hundred thousand distinct CDR3 sequences, and 1.4% sits with its ten largest clones. The CDR3 is 16 amino acids. The germline CDR1 and CDR2 sequences are SGDLS and YYNGEE. The rearrangement joins TRBV9 to TRBJ2-2; TCRdb selects TRBD2, and the lack of DNA leaves this call unchecked. The specimen sequenced was blood T cells: a sorted CD56 or NKG2C T cell subset, CD4+ or CD8+ T cells, or bulk PBMC T cells (not recorded which). The TCR was taken from a woman in her forties or fifties in good health. CDR3 residues: CASSVGVAGVTGELFF.